Below, one T cell receptor (beta chain) is given with its context. This receptor's antigen is unknown. The record has no base qualities; no much larger clone is one base away. V has 0 bases trimmed and J has 3 bases trimmed; junction bases matching no gene number 5. Inclusive of the bounding cysteine and phenylalanine, the CDR3 is 15 residues long. Only the CDR3 DNA is retained, 45 bases long and in frame from the first base. From a lookup of the germline V gene, CDR1 and CDR2 are SGDLS and YYNGEE. The study evaluated CTLA-4 blockade (ipilimumab) given together with focal radiation therapy in patients who had chemo-refractory metastatic non-small-cell lung cancer. The entry originates in a study of radiotherapy plus CTLA-4 blockade in lung cancer (dated by TCRdb to the late 2010s). About the study as a whole: Objective responses were observed in 18% of enrolled patients, and disease control was achieved in around 28%.

Library method: the immunoSEQ multiplex PCR assay. Held by TCRdb, this immuneACCESS table contains in-frame sequences only and omits some clones. Under half of the omission traces to an unresolved V gene where checked; the cause of the rest is unknown. The sample profile shows 81,000 or so clones; less than 85% of them were found once. Approximately 0.8% of the sample is taken by the ten largest. Summary of the overall study and its limitations: After treatment with radiotherapy and ipilimumab, TCR clones that originated in tumors expanded in peripheral blood. The strongest predictors of response, as reported, were early dynamic changes in blood T cell clones along with a rise in serum interferon-beta after radiation.

The clonotype comes from a human donor with non-small cell lung cancer who had stable disease on radiotherapy plus ipilimumab. The source material was peripheral blood, sampled from a patient treated with radiotherapy plus ipilimumab. This sequence uses TRBV9 and TRBJ2-7; TRBD1 fits 8 bases in the junction. The sequenced DNA is TGTGCCAGCAGCGTAGGACAGGGGCCAAGCTACGAGCAGTACTTC. Translated, it reads CASSVGQGPSYEQYF.